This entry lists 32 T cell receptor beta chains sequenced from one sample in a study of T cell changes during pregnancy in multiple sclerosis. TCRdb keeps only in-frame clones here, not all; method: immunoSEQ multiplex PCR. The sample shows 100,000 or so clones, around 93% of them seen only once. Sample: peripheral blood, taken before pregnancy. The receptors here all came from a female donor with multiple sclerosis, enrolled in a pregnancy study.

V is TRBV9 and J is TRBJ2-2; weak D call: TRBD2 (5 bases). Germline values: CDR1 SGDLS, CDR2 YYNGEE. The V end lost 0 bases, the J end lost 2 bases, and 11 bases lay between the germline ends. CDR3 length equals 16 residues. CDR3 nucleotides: TGTGCCAGCAGCGTAGTGGCGGGTTACAACACCGGGGAGCTGTTTTTT. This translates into CASSVVAGYNTGELFF.

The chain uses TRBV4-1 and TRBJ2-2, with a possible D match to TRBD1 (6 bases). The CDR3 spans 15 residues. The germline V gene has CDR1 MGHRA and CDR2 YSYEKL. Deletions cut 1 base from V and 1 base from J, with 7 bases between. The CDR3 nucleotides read TGCGCCAGCAGCCAAGGACAGGTGAACACCGGGGAGCTGTTTTTT. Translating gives CASSQGQVNTGELFF.

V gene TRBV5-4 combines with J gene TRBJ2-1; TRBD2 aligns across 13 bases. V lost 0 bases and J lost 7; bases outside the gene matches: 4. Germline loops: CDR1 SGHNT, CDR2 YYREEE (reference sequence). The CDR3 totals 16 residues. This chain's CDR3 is CASSLGALAGGNEQFF. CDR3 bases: TGTGCCAGCAGCTTGGGGGCACTAGCGGGAGGGAATGAGCAGTTCTTC.

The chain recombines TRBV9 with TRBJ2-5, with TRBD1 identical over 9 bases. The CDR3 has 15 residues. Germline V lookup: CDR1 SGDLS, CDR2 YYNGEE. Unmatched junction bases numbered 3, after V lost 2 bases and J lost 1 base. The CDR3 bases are TGTGCCAGCAGCGTCTGGACAGGGGCCCAAGAGACCCAGTACTTC. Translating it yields CASSVWTGAQETQYF.

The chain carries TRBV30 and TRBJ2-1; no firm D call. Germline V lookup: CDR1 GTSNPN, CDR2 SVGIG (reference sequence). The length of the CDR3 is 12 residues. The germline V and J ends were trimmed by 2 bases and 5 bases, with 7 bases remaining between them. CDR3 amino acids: CAWSSDDNEQFF. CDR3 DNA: TGTGCCTGGAGTTCAGATGACAATGAGCAGTTCTTC.

CDR3 amino acids: CASSLEVGLARSTDTQYF. CDR3 DNA sequence: TGTGCCAGCAGCTTAGAGGTTGGGCTAGCGCGGAGCACAGATACGCAGTATTTT. This sequence joins TRBV11-2 and TRBJ2-3; a weak D match, TRBD2 (6 bases). In germline, CDR1 is SGHAT, CDR2 FQNNGV. V shed 0 bases and J shed 0 bases, with 16 bases lying between them. This CDR3 region has 18 residues.

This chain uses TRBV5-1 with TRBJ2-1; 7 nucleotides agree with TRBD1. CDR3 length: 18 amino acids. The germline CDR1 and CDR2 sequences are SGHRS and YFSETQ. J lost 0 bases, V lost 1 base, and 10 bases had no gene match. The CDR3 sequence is CASSLRKDRLGSYNEQFF. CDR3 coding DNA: TGCGCCAGCAGCTTGCGGAAGGACAGGCTGGGCTCCTACAATGAGCAGTTCTTC. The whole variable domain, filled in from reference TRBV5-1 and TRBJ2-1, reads KAGVTQTPRYLIKTRGQQVTLSCSPISGHRSVSWYQQTPGQGLQFLFEYFSETQRNKGNFPGRFSGRQFSNSRSEMNVSTLELGDSALYLCASSLRKDRLGSYNEQFFGPGTRLTVL.

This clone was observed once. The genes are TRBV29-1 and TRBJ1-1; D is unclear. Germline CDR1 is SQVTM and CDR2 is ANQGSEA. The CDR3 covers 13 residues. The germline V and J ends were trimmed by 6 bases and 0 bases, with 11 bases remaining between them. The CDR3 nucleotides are TGCAGCGTACAGACGAACATGAACACTGAAGCTTTCTTT. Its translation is CSVQTNMNTEAFF.

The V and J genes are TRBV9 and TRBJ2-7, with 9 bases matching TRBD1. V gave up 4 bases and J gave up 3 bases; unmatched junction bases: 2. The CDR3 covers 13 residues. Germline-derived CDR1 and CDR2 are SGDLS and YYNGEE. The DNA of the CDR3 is TGTGCCAGCAGCCTGGGACAGGGCTACGAGCAGTACTTC. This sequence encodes CASSLGQGYEQYF. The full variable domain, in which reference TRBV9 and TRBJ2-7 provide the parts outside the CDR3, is DSGVTQTPKHLITATGQRVTLRCSPRSGDLSVYWYQQSLDQGLQFLIQYYNGEERAKGNILERFSAQQFPDLHSELNLSSLELGDSALYFCASSLGQGYEQYFGPGTRLTVT.

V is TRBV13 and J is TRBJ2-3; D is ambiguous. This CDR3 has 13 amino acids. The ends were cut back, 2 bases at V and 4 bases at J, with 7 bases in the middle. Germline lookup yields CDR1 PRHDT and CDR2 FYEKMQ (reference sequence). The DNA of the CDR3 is TGTGCCAGCAGCTTACACGCGGCAGATACGCAGTATTTT. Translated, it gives CASSLHAADTQYF.

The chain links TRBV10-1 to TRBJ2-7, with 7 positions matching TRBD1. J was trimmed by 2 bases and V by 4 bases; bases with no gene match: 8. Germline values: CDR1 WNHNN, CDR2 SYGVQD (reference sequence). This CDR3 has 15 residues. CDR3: CASSGHRDSPYEQYF. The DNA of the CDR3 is TGCGCCAGCAGTGGGCACCGGGACAGTCCCTACGAGCAGTACTTC.

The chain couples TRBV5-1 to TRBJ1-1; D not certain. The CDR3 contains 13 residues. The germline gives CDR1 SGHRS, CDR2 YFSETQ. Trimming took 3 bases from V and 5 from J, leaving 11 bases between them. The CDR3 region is CASSSEGRTEAFF. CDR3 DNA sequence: TGCGCCAGCAGCTCGGAGGGAAGAACTGAAGCTTTCTTT.

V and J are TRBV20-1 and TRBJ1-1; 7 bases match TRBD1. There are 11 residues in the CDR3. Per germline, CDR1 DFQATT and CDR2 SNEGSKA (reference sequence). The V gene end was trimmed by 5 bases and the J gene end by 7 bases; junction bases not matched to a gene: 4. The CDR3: CSAQQGFEAFF. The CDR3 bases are TGCAGTGCTCAACAGGGGTTTGAAGCTTTCTTT.

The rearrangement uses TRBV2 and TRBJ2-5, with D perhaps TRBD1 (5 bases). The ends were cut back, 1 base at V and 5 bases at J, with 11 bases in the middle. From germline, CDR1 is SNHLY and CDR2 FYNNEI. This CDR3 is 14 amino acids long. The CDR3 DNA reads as TGTGCCAGCAGTGAAGGGCTGAACAGGGAGACCCAGTACTTC. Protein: CASSEGLNRETQYF.

This CDR3 reads CASRKDRSYEQYF. The CDR3, as DNA: TGTGCCAGCAGAAAAGACAGGTCCTACGAGCAGTACTTC. This rearrangement joins TRBV27 to TRBJ2-7, with D tentatively TRBD1 (6 bases). Germline CDR1 reads MNHEY; CDR2 reads SMNVEV (reference sequence). The CDR3 has 13 residues. V was pared by 6 bases and J by 1 base, with 10 bases between.

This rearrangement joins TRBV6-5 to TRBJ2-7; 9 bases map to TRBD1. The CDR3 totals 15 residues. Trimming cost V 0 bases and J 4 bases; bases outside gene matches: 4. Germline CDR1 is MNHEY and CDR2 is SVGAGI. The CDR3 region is CASSYSDRGAYEQYF. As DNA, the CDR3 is TGTGCCAGCAGTTACTCGGACAGGGGTGCATACGAGCAGTACTTC.

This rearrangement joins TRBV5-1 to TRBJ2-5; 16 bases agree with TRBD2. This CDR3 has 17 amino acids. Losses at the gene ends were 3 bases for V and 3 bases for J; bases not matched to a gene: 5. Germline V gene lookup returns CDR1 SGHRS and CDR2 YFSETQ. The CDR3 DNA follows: TGCGCCAGCAGCTACTCCGGGACTAGCGGGAGGGAAGAGACCCAGTACTTC. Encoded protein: CASSYSGTSGREETQYF.

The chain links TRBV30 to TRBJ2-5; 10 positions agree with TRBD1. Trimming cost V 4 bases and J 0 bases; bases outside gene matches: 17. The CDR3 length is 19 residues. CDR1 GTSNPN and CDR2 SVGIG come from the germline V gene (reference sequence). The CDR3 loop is CAWIPGVGQGPTYQETQYF. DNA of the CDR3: TGTGCCTGGATTCCCGGGGTGGGACAGGGGCCCACGTACCAAGAGACCCAGTACTTC. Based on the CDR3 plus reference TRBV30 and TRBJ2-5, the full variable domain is SQTIHQWPATLVQPVGSPLSLECTVEGTSNPNLYWYRQAAGRGLQLLFYSVGIGQISSEVPQNLSASRPQDRQFILSSKKLLLSDSGFYLCAWIPGVGQGPTYQETQYFGPGTRLLVL.

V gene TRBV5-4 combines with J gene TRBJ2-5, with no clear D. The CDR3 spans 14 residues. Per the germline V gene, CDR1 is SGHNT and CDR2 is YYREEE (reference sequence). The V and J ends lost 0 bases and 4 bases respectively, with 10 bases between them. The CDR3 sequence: CASSLDPNRETQYF. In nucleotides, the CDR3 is TGTGCCAGCAGCTTGGACCCTAACCGAGAGACCCAGTACTTC. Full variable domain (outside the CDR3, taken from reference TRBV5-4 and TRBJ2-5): ETGVTQSPTHLIKTRGQQVTLRCSSQSGHNTVSWYQQALGQGPQFIFQYYREEENGRGNFPPRFSGLQFPNYSSELNVNALELDDSALYLCASSLDPNRETQYFGPGTRLLVL.

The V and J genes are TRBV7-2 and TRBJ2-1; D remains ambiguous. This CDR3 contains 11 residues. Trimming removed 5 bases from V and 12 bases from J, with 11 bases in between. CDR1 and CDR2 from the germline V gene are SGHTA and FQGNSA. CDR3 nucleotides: TGTGCCAGCAGCGACCGGGTGAGGCAGTTCTTC. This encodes CASSDRVRQFF.

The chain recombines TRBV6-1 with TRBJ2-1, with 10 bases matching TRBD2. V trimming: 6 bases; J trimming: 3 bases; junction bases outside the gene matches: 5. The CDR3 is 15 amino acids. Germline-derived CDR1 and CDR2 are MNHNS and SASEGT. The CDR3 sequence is CASRDRTSGYNEQFF. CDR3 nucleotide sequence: TGTGCCAGCAGGGATCGGACTAGCGGCTACAATGAGCAGTTCTTC.

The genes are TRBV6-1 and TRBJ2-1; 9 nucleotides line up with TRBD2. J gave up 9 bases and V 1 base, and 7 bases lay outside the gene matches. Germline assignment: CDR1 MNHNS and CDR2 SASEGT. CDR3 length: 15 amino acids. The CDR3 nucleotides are TGTGCCAGCAGTGAAGATGAGGGACTAGCAATTGAGCAGTTCTTC. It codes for CASSEDEGLAIEQFF.

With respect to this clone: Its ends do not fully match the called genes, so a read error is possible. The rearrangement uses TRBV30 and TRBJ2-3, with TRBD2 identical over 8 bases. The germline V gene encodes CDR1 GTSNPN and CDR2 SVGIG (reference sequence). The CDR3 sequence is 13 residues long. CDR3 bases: TGTGCCTGGAGCCAAAGTGGTGGGACTAGTATTTTTTTT. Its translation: CAWSQSGGTSIFF.

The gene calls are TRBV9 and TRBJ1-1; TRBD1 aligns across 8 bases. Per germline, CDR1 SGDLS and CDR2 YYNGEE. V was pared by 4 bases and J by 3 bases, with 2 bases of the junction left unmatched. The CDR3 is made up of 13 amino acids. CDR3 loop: CASSRTGYTEAFF. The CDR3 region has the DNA TGTGCCAGCAGCAGGACAGGGTACACTGAAGCTTTCTTT.

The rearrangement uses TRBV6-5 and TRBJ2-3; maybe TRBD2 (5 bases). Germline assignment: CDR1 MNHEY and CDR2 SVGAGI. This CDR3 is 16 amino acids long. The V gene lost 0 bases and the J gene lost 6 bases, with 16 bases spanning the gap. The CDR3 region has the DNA TGTGCCAGCAGTTACTCAGTGGTTGGGAGTGCGGATACGCAGTATTTT. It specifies CASSYSVVGSADTQYF.

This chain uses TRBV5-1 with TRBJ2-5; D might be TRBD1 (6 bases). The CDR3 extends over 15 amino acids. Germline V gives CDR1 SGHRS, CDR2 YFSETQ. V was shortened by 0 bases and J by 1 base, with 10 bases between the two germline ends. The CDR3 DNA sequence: TGCGCCAGCAGCTTGGCCGGACAGCCCCAAGAGACCCAGTACTTC. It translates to CASSLAGQPQETQYF.

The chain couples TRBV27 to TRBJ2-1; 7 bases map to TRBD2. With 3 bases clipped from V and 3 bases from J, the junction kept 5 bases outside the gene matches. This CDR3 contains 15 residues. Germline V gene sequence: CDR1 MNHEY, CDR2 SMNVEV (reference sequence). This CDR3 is CASSFYAGDYNEQFF. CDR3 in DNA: TGTGCCAGCAGTTTTTATGCGGGGGACTACAATGAGCAGTTCTTC.

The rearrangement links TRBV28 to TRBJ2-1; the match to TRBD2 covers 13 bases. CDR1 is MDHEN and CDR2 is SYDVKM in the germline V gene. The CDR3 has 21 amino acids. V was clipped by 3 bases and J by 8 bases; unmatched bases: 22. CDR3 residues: CASSFTIRVTSGRAPSDEQFF. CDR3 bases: TGTGCCAGCAGTTTCACTATACGGGTAACTAGCGGGAGGGCCCCTTCCGATGAGCAGTTCTTC. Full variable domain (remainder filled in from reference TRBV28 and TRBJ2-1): DVKVTQSSRYLVKRTGEKVFLECVQDMDHENMFWYRQDPGLGLRLIYFSYDVKMKEKGDIPEGYSVSREKKERFSLILESASTNQTSMYLCASSFTIRVTSGRAPSDEQFFGPGTRLTVL.

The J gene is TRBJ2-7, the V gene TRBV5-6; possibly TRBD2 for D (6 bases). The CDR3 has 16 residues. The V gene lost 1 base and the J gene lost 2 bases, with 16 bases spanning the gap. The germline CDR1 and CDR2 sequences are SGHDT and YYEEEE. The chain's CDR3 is CASSLHRLAKTYEQYF. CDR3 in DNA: TGTGCCAGCAGCTTGCATCGGCTAGCGAAGACCTACGAGCAGTACTTC.

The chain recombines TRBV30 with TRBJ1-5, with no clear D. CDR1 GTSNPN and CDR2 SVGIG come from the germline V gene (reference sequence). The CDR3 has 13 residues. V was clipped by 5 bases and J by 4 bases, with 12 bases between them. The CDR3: CAWALGGNQPQHF. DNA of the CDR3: TGTGCCTGGGCGCTAGGCGGGAATCAGCCCCAGCATTTT.

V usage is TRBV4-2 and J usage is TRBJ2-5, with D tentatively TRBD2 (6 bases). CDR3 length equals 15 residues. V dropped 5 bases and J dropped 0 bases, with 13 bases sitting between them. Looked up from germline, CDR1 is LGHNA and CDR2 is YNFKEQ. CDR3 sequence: CASSGLRDYQETQYF. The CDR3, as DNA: TGTGCCAGCAGCGGACTTCGGGACTACCAAGAGACCCAGTACTTC.

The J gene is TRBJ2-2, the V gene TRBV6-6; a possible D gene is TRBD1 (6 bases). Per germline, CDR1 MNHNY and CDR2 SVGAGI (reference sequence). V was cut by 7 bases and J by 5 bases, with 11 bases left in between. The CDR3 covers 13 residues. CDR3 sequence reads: CASNQGRTGELFF. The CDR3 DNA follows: TGTGCCAGCAATCAGGGGAGAACCGGGGAGCTGTTTTTT.